The 26 T cell receptor beta chains below come from one sample, sequenced in a study of vaccination effects on CD4 cells after COVID-19 (dated by TCRdb to between 2021 and 2024). The library relied on the immunoSEQ multiplex PCR assay. Entries here come from immuneACCESS through TCRdb and include only in-frame sequences with V and J called. Some clones fail to appear in such tables; in the studies checked, an unresolved V gene covers under half of the shortfall, and the cause of the remainder is unknown. The sample table holds about 73,000 clones, of which approximately 73% were seen once. The ten largest clones capture 2% to 3% of the sample. These TCRs' antigens remain unknown. After 10 to 11 days of culture, CD4+ T cells were isolated with the EasySep CD4+ T cell isolation kit. Each participant received two doses of an mRNA SARS-CoV-2 vaccine, either BNT162b2 or mRNA-1273. The starting material was CD4+ T cells from PBMCs cultured without peptide, obtained after COVID-19 vaccination. The receptors were sampled from a human donor who received a COVID-19 vaccine.

CDR3 loop: CASSFFSSGGPKYF. In DNA form, the CDR3 reads TGTGCCAGCAGTTTCTTTTCTAGCGGGGGACCTAAGTACTTC. V usage is TRBV28 and J usage is TRBJ2-5; 10 bases agree with TRBD2. V lost 3 bases, J lost 12 bases, and 10 bases stayed unmatched. The germline CDR1 and CDR2 sequences are MDHEN and SYDVKM. CDR3 length equals 14 residues. The full variable domain, its missing parts supplied by reference TRBV28 and TRBJ2-5, is DVKVTQSSRYLVKRTGEKVFLECVQDMDHENMFWYRQDPGLGLRLIYFSYDVKMKEKGDIPEGYSVSREKKERFSLILESASTNQTSMYLCASSFFSSGGPKYFGPGTRLLVL.

The rearrangement joins TRBV24-1 to TRBJ1-5; tentatively, D is TRBD1 (5 bases). The CDR3 is made up of 14 amino acids. In germline, CDR1 is KGHDR, CDR2 SFDVKD. Trimming cost V 4 bases and J 3 bases, with 9 bases left between them. CDR3 sequence reads: CATSEWGPNQPQHF. CDR3 sequence (DNA): TGTGCCACCAGTGAGTGGGGCCCCAATCAGCCCCAGCATTTT.

The V call is TRBV4-1, the J call TRBJ2-2; TRBD2 aligns across 15 bases. Trimming removed 3 bases from V and 4 bases from J; junction bases left unmatched: 6. There are 18 residues in the CDR3. Germline-derived CDR1 and CDR2 are MGHRA and YSYEKL. The CDR3 is CASSQGLAGGRITGELFF. As DNA, the CDR3 is TGCGCCAGCAGCCAGGGACTAGCGGGGGGAAGGATCACCGGGGAGCTGTTTTTT.

The rearrangement links TRBV9 to TRBJ1-6; perhaps TRBD1 as D (5 bases). The CDR3 runs to 14 residues. From germline, CDR1 is SGDLS and CDR2 YYNGEE. V was shortened by 4 bases and J by 7 bases, with 12 bases between the two germline ends. DNA for the CDR3: TGTGCCAGCAGCCCGAACGCAGGGAATTCACCCCTCCACTTT. Translating it yields CASSPNAGNSPLHF.

A few counts support this clone. The chain uses TRBV5-1 and TRBJ2-2, with 10 bases that match TRBD1. CDR1 is SGHRS and CDR2 is YFSETQ in the germline V gene. The CDR3 length is 16 residues. With 4 bases clipped from V and 2 bases from J, the junction kept 5 bases outside the gene matches. The CDR3 DNA is TGCGCCAGCAGCCCAGGGACAGGGGTTAACACCGGGGAGCTGTTTTTT. The encoded protein is CASSPGTGVNTGELFF.

This sequence joins TRBV7-9 and TRBJ1-1, with TRBD1 identical over 9 bases. The CDR3 totals 15 residues. V gave up 5 bases and J gave up 0 bases; unmatched junction bases: 4. Germline V gives CDR1 SEHNR, CDR2 FQNEAQ (reference sequence). The CDR3 reads CASSAGQGLNTEAFF. CDR3 nucleotide sequence: TGTGCCAGCAGCGCCGGACAGGGGTTGAACACTGAAGCTTTCTTT. The entire variable domain, with the rest obtained from reference TRBV7-9 and TRBJ1-1, is as follows: DTGVSQNPRHKITKRGQNVTFRCDPISEHNRLYWYRQTLGQGPEFLTYFQNEAQLEKSRLLSDRFSAERPKGSFSTLEIQRTEQGDSAMYLCASSAGQGLNTEAFFGQGTRLTVV.

V and J are TRBV6-6 and TRBJ1-2, with D unclear. Germline lookup yields CDR1 MNHNY and CDR2 SVGAGI (reference sequence). V was pared by 2 bases and J by 0 bases, with 7 bases between. There are 14 residues in the CDR3. The DNA of the CDR3 is TGTGCCAGCAGTTACACAGTAGCTAACTATGGCTACACCTTC. Its translation is CASSYTVANYGYTF.

The chain is built from TRBV4-1 and TRBJ2-3; TRBD2 agrees at 12 bases. This CDR3 comprises 15 residues. The germline V gene encodes CDR1 MGHRA and CDR2 YSYEKL. V lost 1 base and J lost 5; bases outside the gene matches: 1. CDR3 amino acids: CASSQASGGGDTQYF. For the CDR3, the DNA is TGCGCCAGCAGCCAAGCTAGCGGGGGGGGAGATACGCAGTATTTT.

The chain has TRBV5-1 and TRBJ2-3; perhaps D is TRBD1 or TRBD2 (5 bases each). V lost 1 base, J lost 6 bases, and 12 bases lay in between. CDR3 length: 14 amino acids. Germline V CDR1 and CDR2: SGHRS, YFSETQ. The CDR3 DNA follows: TGCGCCAGCAGCTTGCTCTCCGGGGCTGATACGCAGTATTTT. Translating gives CASSLLSGADTQYF.

This chain links TRBV29-1 with TRBJ1-1, with D possibly TRBD1 on 5 matching bases. The germline CDR1 and CDR2 sequences are SQVTM and ANQGSEA. V lost 7 bases and J lost 3, with 15 bases in between. The CDR3 is 13 residues long. CDR3 coding DNA: TGCAGCGCCGGGGCCGGGTTGTACACTGAAGCTTTCTTT. Translation gives CSAGAGLYTEAFF.

This clone turned up a few times. V usage is TRBV9 and J usage is TRBJ2-1; possibly TRBD2 for D (5 bases). The CDR3 loop spans 13 amino acids. Trimming removed 5 bases from V and 9 bases from J, with 15 bases in between. The V gene's germline CDR1 is SGDLS and CDR2 YYNGEE. The CDR3 DNA sequence: TGTGCCAGCAGTAGGAACGGAGGCGGTGAGCAGTTCTTC. This gives the protein CASSRNGGGEQFF.

This sequence joins TRBV7-2 and TRBJ1-1; D gene unclear. Trimming removed 1 base from V and 3 bases from J, with 6 bases in between. CDR3 length: 13 amino acids. The germline V gene encodes CDR1 SGHTA and CDR2 FQGNSA. The CDR3 sequence is CASSLDLYTEAFF. In nucleotides, the CDR3 is TGTGCCAGCAGCTTAGATCTATACACTGAAGCTTTCTTT.

The chain combines TRBV4-2 with TRBJ2-2; TRBD2 matches 16 bases. The CDR3 is 20 amino acids. Germline trimming cut 3 bases from V and 2 bases from J; bases unmatched to any gene: 9. The germline CDR1 and CDR2 sequences are LGHNA and YNFKEQ. The CDR3 DNA reads TGTGCCAGCAGCCATCTTGCCGGGACTAGCGGGGGGGGCAACACCGGGGAGCTGTTTTTT. This translates into CASSHLAGTSGGGNTGELFF.

This rearrangement joins TRBV7-3 to TRBJ2-2; D is possibly TRBD1 (6 bases). V shed 0 bases and J shed 5 bases, with 19 bases lying between them. The germline CDR1 and CDR2 sequences are SGHTA and FQGTGA. The CDR3 consists of 18 residues. DNA of the CDR3: TGTGCCAGCAGCTTAACCCAAATCAGTGGGGGCAGGACCGGGGAGCTGTTTTTT. Residues: CASSLTQISGGRTGELFF.

The table lists this clone with a few counts. The chain uses TRBV5-1 and TRBJ1-4; D is possibly TRBD1 (6 bases). Looked up from germline, CDR1 is SGHRS and CDR2 is YFSETQ. The CDR3 runs to 18 residues. V lost 4 bases, J lost 6 bases, and 25 bases lay in between. In DNA, the CDR3 is TGCGCCAGCAGCCTGACCGGGACACCCGGAGATTACGATGAAAAACTGTTTTTT. Encoded protein: CASSLTGTPGDYDEKLFF.

V and J are TRBV7-2 and TRBJ1-1; no clear D. The CDR3 has 12 amino acids. Germline assignment: CDR1 SGHTA and CDR2 FQGNSA. With 4 bases removed from V and 3 bases from J, the gap between germline ends came to 6 bases. For the CDR3, the DNA is TGTGCCAGCAGCTACCCACACACTGAAGCTTTCTTT. It encodes CASSYPHTEAFF.

The V call is TRBV27, the J call TRBJ2-3; 8 bases map to TRBD1. The CDR3 covers 14 residues. From germline, CDR1 is MNHEY and CDR2 SMNVEV (reference sequence). V gave up 6 bases and J gave up 3 bases; unmatched junction bases: 5. This chain's CDR3 is CASRSTGATDTQYF. The CDR3 DNA reads TGTGCCAGCAGATCGACAGGGGCGACAGATACGCAGTATTTT.

The gene calls are TRBV4-1 and TRBJ2-6; D gene uncertain. Germline V lookup: CDR1 MGHRA, CDR2 YSYEKL. V lost 0 bases and J 0 bases, leaving 9 bases between the germline ends. The CDR3 consists of 17 residues. In nucleotides, the CDR3 is TGCGCCAGCAGCCAAGACCCCCCGGGCTCTGGGGCCAACGTCCTGACTTTC. This gives the protein CASSQDPPGSGANVLTF.

This clone occurred a few times. The chain joins TRBV7-2 to TRBJ2-3; D remains unclear. CDR3 length: 17 residues. Trimming removed 4 bases from V and 4 bases from J, with 21 bases in between. Per the germline V gene, CDR1 is SGHTA and CDR2 is FQGNSA. CDR3 DNA: TGTGCCAGCAGCTCCCGGTCAGTGGCAGTCGGAGCAGATACGCAGTATTTT. Its translation is CASSSRSVAVGADTQYF.

The chain employs TRBV5-8 and TRBJ2-1; 8 nucleotides agree with TRBD1. With 7 bases clipped from V and 4 bases from J, the junction kept 16 bases outside the gene matches. Germline CDR1 reads SGHTS; CDR2 reads YDEGEE. The length of the CDR3 is 17 residues. CDR3 sequence reads: CASPAWTGMTAYNEQFF. Here the CDR3 DNA reads TGTGCCAGCCCGGCTTGGACAGGGATGACCGCGTACAATGAGCAGTTCTTC.

This clone showed up just a few times. The chain links TRBV9 to TRBJ1-3; 10 positions match TRBD1. Germline CDR1 is SGDLS and CDR2 is YYNGEE. This CDR3 is 15 amino acids long. The V gene end was trimmed by 4 bases and the J gene end by 9 bases; junction bases not matched to a gene: 10. CDR3 nucleotide sequence: TGTGCCAGCAGCCCGGGCCGGGACAGGGGCGGCACCATATATTTT. The encoded protein is CASSPGRDRGGTIYF.

V is TRBV12-5 and J is TRBJ2-2; D is tentatively TRBD1 or TRBD2 (5 bases each). CDR1 LGHNT and CDR2 FRNRAP come from the germline V gene. The CDR3 is 16 amino acids. Trimming left V 6 bases short and J 0 bases short, with 14 bases between. Here the CDR3 DNA reads TGTGCTAGTGGACGGGACGTAAGAACGAACACCGGGGAGCTGTTTTTT. Translating gives CASGRDVRTNTGELFF.

The chain links TRBV4-3 to TRBJ1-1, with 7 bases identical to TRBD1. The CDR3 contains 18 residues. V trimming: 4 bases; J trimming: 1 base; junction bases outside the gene matches: 15. Per the germline V gene, CDR1 is LGHNA and CDR2 is YSLEER. Here the CDR3 reads CASSPRQGVLDTNTEAFF. The CDR3 region has the DNA TGCGCCAGCAGCCCCCGACAGGGTGTGCTTGACACGAACACTGAAGCTTTCTTT.

The CDR3 reads CASRPAPEWEETQYF. CDR3 bases: TGTGCCAGCAGGCCTGCCCCGGAGTGGGAAGAGACCCAGTACTTC. The chain links TRBV2 to TRBJ2-5, with D unresolved. CDR1 and CDR2 from the germline V gene are SNHLY and FYNNEI. CDR3 length equals 15 residues. V was cut by 6 bases and J by 3 bases, with 17 bases left in between.

The gene calls are TRBV6-6 and TRBJ1-3; D is perhaps TRBD1 (6 bases). CDR3 size: 14 residues. V lost 5 bases and J 4 bases, leaving 12 bases between the germline ends. CDR1 is MNHNY, CDR2 SVGAGI, per germline (reference sequence). Here the CDR3 DNA reads TGTGCCAGCAGTAACCCAGGGGCAGGAAACACCATATATTTT. This translates into CASSNPGAGNTIYF.

This clone has only a few counts. The chain couples TRBV21-1 to TRBJ2-1; TRBD1 is the table's D call, not checked against the DNA. TRBV21-1 is labeled a pseudogene. The CDR3 sequence is 16 residues long. CDR3 amino acids: CASSDPGTNSYNEQFF. CDR3 nucleotides: TGTGCCAGCAGCGACCCCGGGACAAACTCCTACAATGAGCAGTTCTTC.